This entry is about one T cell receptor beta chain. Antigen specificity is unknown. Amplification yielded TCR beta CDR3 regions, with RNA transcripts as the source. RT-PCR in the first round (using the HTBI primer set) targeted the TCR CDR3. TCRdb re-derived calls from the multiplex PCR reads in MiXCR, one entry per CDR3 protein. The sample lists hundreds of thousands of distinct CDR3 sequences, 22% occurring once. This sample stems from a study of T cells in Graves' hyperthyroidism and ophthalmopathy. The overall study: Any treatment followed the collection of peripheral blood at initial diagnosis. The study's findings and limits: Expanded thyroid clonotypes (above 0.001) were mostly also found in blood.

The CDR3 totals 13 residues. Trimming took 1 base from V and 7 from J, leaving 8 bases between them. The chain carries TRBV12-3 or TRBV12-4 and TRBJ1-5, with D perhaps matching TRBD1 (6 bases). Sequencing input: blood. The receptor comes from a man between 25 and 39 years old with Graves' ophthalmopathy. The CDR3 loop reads CASSLGGHQPQHF. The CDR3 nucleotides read TGTGCCAGCAGTTTAGGGGGGCACCAGCCCCAGCATTTT.